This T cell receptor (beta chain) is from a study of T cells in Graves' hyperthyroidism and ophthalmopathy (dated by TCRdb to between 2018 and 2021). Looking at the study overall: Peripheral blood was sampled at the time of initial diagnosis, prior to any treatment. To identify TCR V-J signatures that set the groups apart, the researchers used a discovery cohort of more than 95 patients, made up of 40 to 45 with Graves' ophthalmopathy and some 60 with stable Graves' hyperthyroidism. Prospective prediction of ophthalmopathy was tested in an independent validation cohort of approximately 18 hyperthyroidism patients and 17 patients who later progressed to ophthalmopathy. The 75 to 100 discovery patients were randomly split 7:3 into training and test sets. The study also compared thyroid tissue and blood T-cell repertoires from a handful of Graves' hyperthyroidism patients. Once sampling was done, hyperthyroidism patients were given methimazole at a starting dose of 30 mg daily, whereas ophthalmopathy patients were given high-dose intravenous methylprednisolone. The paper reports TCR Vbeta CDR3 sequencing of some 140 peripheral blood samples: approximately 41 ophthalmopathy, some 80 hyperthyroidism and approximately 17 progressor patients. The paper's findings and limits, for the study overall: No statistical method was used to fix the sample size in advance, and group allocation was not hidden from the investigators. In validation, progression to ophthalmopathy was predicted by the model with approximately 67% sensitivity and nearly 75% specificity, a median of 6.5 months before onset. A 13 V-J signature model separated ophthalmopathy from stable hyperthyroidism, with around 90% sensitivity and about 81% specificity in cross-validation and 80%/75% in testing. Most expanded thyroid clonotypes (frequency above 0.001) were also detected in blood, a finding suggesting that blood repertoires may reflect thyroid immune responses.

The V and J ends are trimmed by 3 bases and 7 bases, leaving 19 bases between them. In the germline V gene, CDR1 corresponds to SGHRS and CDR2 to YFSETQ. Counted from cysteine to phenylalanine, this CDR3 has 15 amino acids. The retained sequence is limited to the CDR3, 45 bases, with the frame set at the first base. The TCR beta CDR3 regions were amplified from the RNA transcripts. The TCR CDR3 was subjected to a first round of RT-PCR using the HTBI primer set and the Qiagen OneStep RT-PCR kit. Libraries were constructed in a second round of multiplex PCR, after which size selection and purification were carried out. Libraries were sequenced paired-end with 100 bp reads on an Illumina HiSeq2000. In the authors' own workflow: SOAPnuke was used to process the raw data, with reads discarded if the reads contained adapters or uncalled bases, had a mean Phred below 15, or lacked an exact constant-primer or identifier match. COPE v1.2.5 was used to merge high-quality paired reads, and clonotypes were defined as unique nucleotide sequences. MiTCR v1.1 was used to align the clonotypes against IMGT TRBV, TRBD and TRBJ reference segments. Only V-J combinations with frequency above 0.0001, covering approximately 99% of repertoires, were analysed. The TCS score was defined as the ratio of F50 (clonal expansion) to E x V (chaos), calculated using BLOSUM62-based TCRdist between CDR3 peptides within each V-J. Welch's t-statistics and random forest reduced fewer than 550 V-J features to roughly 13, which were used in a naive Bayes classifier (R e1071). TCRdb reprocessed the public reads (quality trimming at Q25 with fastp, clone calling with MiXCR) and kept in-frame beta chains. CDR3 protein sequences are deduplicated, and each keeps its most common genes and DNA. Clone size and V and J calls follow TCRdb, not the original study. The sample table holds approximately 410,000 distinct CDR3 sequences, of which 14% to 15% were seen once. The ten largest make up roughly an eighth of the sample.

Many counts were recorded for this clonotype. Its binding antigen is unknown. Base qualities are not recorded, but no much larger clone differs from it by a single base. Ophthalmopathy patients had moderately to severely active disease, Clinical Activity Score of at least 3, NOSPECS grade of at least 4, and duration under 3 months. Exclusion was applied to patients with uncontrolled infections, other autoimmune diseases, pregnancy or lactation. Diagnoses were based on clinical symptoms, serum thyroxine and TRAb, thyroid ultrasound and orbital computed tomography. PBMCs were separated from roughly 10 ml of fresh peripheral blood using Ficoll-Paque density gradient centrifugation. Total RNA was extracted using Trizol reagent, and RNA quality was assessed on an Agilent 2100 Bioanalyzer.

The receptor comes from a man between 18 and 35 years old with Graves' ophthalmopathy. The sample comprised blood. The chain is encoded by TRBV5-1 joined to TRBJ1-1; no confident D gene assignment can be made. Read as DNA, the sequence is TGCGCCAGCAGCTCCCTTCGGGCGCCTGAGGGTGAAGCTTTCTTT. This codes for CASSSLRAPEGEAFF.